This T cell receptor (beta chain) is from a study of blood T cell repertoires in COVID-19. The method was immunoSEQ multiplex PCR; TCRdb's version includes in-frame clones alone and lacks a portion of them. The table records roughly 150,000 clones, approximately 80% of them present only once. All enrollees were roughly 18 to 89 years old and from 24 US areas. People in the exposed group encountered a COVID-19 case within 2 weeks before entering the study. This CDR3 contains 15 residues. With 5 bases clipped from V and 5 bases from J, the junction kept 9 bases outside the gene matches. Germline lookup yields CDR1 MNHEY and CDR2 SMNVEV (reference sequence).

This chain joins TRBV27 and TRBJ2-7, with 10 bases lining up with TRBD1. What was sequenced was PBMCs or T cells enriched from blood (not recorded which). The sequence derives from a woman younger than 30 who had been exposed to COVID-19. The CDR3 region is CASSPSGQGFHEQYF. CDR3 nucleotides: TGTGCCAGCAGTCCCTCGGGACAGGGGTTCCACGAGCAGTACTTC.